This T cell receptor (beta chain) was profiled in a study of CD8 T cells in Susac syndrome. RNA, at roughly 0.45 to 1 ug, was reverse transcribed with random hexamers. TCRdb analysed the immunoSEQ multiplex PCR reads with MiXCR anew, one entry per CDR3 protein. The sample lists roughly 150,000 distinct CDR3 sequences; around 95% were seen once. CDR3 size: 14 residues. Trimming left V 3 bases short and J 6 bases short, with 13 bases between. The germline gives CDR1 MNHEY, CDR2 SMNVEV (reference sequence). The source is a human donor with multiple sclerosis. The chain carries TRBV27 and TRBJ2-3; D unclear. Input material: CD8+ T cells from PBMCs. The DNA of the CDR3 is TGTGCCAGCAGTTTGCCCAGTACTCATGATACGCAGTATTTT. Translated, it gives CASSLPSTHDTQYF.